This TCR beta chain was sequenced during a study of cytomegalovirus exposure and HLA in healthy donors. Study outcomes and limitations: According to a later analysis, most TCR beta chains associated with CMV appeared HLA-restricted. TCR beta chains associated with HLA were, in a later analysis, more clonally expanded than equally common others.

Amplification used 60 Vbeta primers and 13 Jbeta primers. Libraries were prepared by immunoSEQ multiplex PCR; TCRdb keeps only in-frame clonotypes and omits some of them. Its listing shows 41,000 or so clones. Germline V lookup: CDR1 SGDLS, CDR2 YYNGEE. Trimming took off 0 bases at V and 4 bases at J, with 9 bases between the two ends. The CDR3 is 14 residues long. To note about this clone: Antigen unknown.

This clonotype originated in a man aged 30-40 years in good health and CMV-seronegative. This sequence joins TRBV9 and TRBJ2-3, with D possibly TRBD1 on 5 matching bases. Sample: PBMCs. The CDR3, as DNA: TGTGCCAGCAGCGTAGTTGAAGGGGCAGATACGCAGTATTTT. It specifies CASSVVEGADTQYF.